This TCR beta chain was sequenced for a study of blood T cell repertoires in COVID-19. For the study at large: The samples span acute and convalescent COVID-19 from the United States, Italy and Spain. The analysed material was cDNA or gDNA that came from T cells, B-cell-depleted T cells, or PBMCs.

The germline gives CDR1 SEHNR, CDR2 FQNEAQ (reference sequence). Trimming removed 5 bases from V and 6 bases from J, with 18 bases in between. This CDR3 region has 15 residues. Per the original methods: Reference gene primer amplification gave estimated nucleated cell counts. This table comes from immunoSEQ multiplex PCR, and its TCRdb copy is limited to in-frame clones, with some not included. V, J and clone size were drawn from that table, and D and trimming were deduced from the DNA. The table records 70,000 to 85,000 clones, around 93% of them present only once. The source of this sequence is a woman aged 60-75 years with active COVID-19. V is TRBV7-9 and J is TRBJ2-3, with a tentative D call TRBD1 (6 bases). The sample was peripheral blood. The CDR3 protein is CASSLETGARDTQYF. CDR3 bases: TGTGCCAGCAGCCTAGAGACAGGAGCGAGGGATACGCAGTATTTT.